The 17 T cell receptor beta chains presented below share a single source sample, sequenced in a study of cytomegalovirus exposure and HLA in healthy donors. PCR primers comprised 60 Vbeta and 13 Jbeta primers. TCRdb keeps only in-frame clones here, not all; method: immunoSEQ multiplex PCR. The repertoire holds around 92,000 clones, with over 65% as singletons. The sequencing input was PBMCs. The receptors were sampled from a man between 60 and 75 years old in good health and CMV-seropositive.

The chain couples TRBV5-6 to TRBJ1-1; D not certain. The CDR3 is made up of 17 amino acids. The germline V gene has CDR1 SGHDT and CDR2 YYEEEE. The ends were cut back, 1 base at V and 4 bases at J, with 20 bases in the middle. Here the CDR3 reads CASSLPGFRSLSTEAFF. CDR3 nucleotide sequence: TGTGCCAGCAGCTTGCCCGGTTTCAGGTCGTTGAGCACTGAAGCTTTCTTT.

The chain joins TRBV28 to TRBJ1-5; TRBD1 matches 11 bases. Germline V gene lookup returns CDR1 MDHEN and CDR2 SYDVKM. Losses at the gene ends were 5 bases for V and 2 bases for J; bases not matched to a gene: 8. The CDR3 covers 17 residues. The chain's CDR3 is CASSPWTGGGGNQPQHF. As DNA, the CDR3 is TGTGCCAGCAGTCCCTGGACAGGGGGCGGGGGCAATCAGCCCCAGCATTTT.

The genes are TRBV5-1 and TRBJ2-7; a possible D gene is TRBD1 (6 bases). Germline CDR1 SGHRS, CDR2 YFSETQ. The CDR3 totals 16 residues. The V and J ends lost 0 bases and 0 bases respectively, with 13 bases between them. The DNA for the CDR3 is TGCGCCAGCAGCTTGGGGGGGACAAAGAGCTCCTACGAGCAGTACTTC. It yields the protein CASSLGGTKSSYEQYF.

To note about this clone: The CDR3 does not close with the conserved phenylalanine or tryptophan, likely indicating a read error. The V gene is TRBV7-9, the J gene TRBJ2-7; 8 nucleotides line up with TRBD1. CDR3 length: 15 amino acids. Germline V gene lookup returns CDR1 SEHNR and CDR2 FQNEAQ (reference sequence). With 4 bases clipped from V and 0 bases from J, the junction kept 5 bases outside the gene matches. As DNA, the CDR3 is TGTGCCAGCAGCTCCGACAGGGGCCTCTCCTACGAGCAGTACCTC. It is translated as CASSSDRGLSYEQYL.

This chain links TRBV6-6 with TRBJ1-4; D is possibly TRBD1 (5 bases). The germline V gene has CDR1 MNHNY and CDR2 SVGAGI (reference sequence). V lost 6 bases and J lost 6, with 11 bases in between. This CDR3 is 13 amino acids long. The CDR3 sequence: CASRFGGDEKLFF. In DNA form, the CDR3 reads TGTGCCAGCAGATTCGGGGGGGATGAAAAACTGTTTTTT.

This clone was observed a few times. This chain joins TRBV30 and TRBJ2-3, with TRBD2 as a possible D gene (5 bases). V gave up 5 bases and J gave up 0 bases, with 15 bases separating them. This CDR3 spans 15 amino acids. Germline CDR1 reads GTSNPN; CDR2 reads SVGIG (reference sequence). The CDR3 DNA is TGTGCCTGGCGCCGGTCTAGCCCTAGCACAGATACGCAGTATTTT. Protein sequence: CAWRRSSPSTDTQYF.

The J gene is TRBJ1-5, the V gene TRBV11-2; no definite D call. The germline gives CDR1 SGHAT, CDR2 FQNNGV. CDR3 length equals 18 residues. CDR3 amino acids: CLYPSLGRICYSNQPQHF. CDR3 in DNA: TGTTTATACCCCAGCTTAGGCAGGATATGCTATAGCAATCAGCCCCAGCATTTT. The variable domain in full, with the rest retrieved from reference TRBV11-2 and TRBJ1-5, is EAGVAQSPRYKIIEKRQSVAFWCNPISGHATLYWYQQILGQGPKLLIQFQNNGVVDDSQLPKDRFSAERLKGVDSTLKIQPAKLEDSAVYLCLYPSLGRICYSNQPQHFGDGTRLSIL.

The J gene is TRBJ2-4, the V gene TRBV5-1; D is possibly TRBD2 (5 bases). This CDR3 has 16 amino acids. The germline V gene has CDR1 SGHRS and CDR2 YFSETQ. The V and J ends lost 5 bases and 0 bases respectively, with 15 bases between them. CDR3 coding DNA: TGCGCCAGCAGTCTTGACCCGGGGTTAGCCAAAAACATTCAGTACTTC. Translated: CASSLDPGLAKNIQYF.

The V gene is TRBV6-5, the J gene TRBJ2-7, with D possibly matching TRBD1 (5 bases). The germline V gene has CDR1 MNHEY and CDR2 SVGAGI. Trimming removed 0 bases from V and 3 bases from J, with 12 bases in between. CDR3 size: 15 residues. CDR3 in amino acids: CASSYSQGLSYEQYF. CDR3 coding DNA: TGTGCCAGCAGTTACTCGCAGGGATTAAGCTACGAGCAGTACTTC.

The chain joins TRBV7-2 to TRBJ1-2, with D uncertain. Germline assignment: CDR1 SGHTA and CDR2 FQGNSA. The V and J ends lost 0 bases and 1 base respectively, with 6 bases between them. The CDR3 totals 14 residues. The CDR3 loop reads CASSLASGNYGYTF. CDR3 DNA: TGTGCCAGCAGCTTAGCGTCGGGTAACTATGGCTACACCTTC.

The chain is built from TRBV2 and TRBJ2-7; the D gene is possibly TRBD1 (5 bases). CDR3 size: 14 residues. The ends were cut back, 3 bases at V and 0 bases at J, with 9 bases in the middle. Per the germline V gene, CDR1 is SNHLY and CDR2 is FYNNEI. The CDR3 protein is CASSDAGNSYEQYF. The CDR3 DNA sequence: TGTGCCAGCAGTGATGCAGGGAACTCCTACGAGCAGTACTTC.

The J gene is TRBJ2-7, the V gene TRBV5-6, with D tentatively TRBD1 (5 bases). There are 14 residues in the CDR3. CDR1 SGHDT and CDR2 YYEEEE come from the germline V gene. V lost 2 bases and J 2 bases, leaving 11 bases between the germline ends. The CDR3 DNA sequence: TGTGCCAGCAGCTTTCGACAGTTAACCTACGAGCAGTACTTC. This translates into CASSFRQLTYEQYF.

This clone was detected a few times. The J gene is TRBJ1-1, the V gene TRBV18; D may be TRBD1 (6 bases). The germline gives CDR1 KGHSH, CDR2 LQKENI. The CDR3 loop spans 15 amino acids. Trimming shortened V by 3 bases and J by 0 bases, and 11 bases separated the two germline ends. CDR3 sequence reads: CASSPATGMNTEAFF. CDR3 nucleotide sequence: TGTGCCAGCTCACCGGCTACAGGGATGAACACTGAAGCTTTCTTT. The whole variable domain, filled in from reference TRBV18 and TRBJ1-1, reads NAGVMQNPRHLVRRRGQEARLRCSPMKGHSHVYWYRQLPEEGLKFMVYLQKENIIDESGMPKERFSAEFPKEGPSILRIQQVVRGDSAAYFCASSPATGMNTEAFFGQGTRLTVV.

This chain joins TRBV6-1 and TRBJ1-1, with unresolved D. The CDR3 sequence is 15 residues long. The V gene's germline CDR1 is MNHNS and CDR2 SASEGT. Trimming removed 4 bases at V and 1 base at J, with 13 bases between. The CDR3 sequence: CASSVVETKNTEAFF. The CDR3 DNA reads as TGTGCCAGCAGTGTGGTAGAGACAAAGAACACTGAAGCTTTCTTT.

V is TRBV6-5 and J is TRBJ2-7; D remains ambiguous. Between the trimmed V and J ends, which lost 6 bases and 0 bases, there was a span of 9 bases. CDR1 is MNHEY and CDR2 is SVGAGI in the germline V gene. The CDR3 totals 13 residues. CDR3 residues: CASRNTDSYEQYF. DNA for the CDR3: TGTGCCAGCAGGAACACCGACTCCTACGAGCAGTACTTC.

This chain joins TRBV30 and TRBJ1-3; no clear D. The germline V gene has CDR1 GTSNPN and CDR2 SVGIG (reference sequence). V lost 2 bases and J 8 bases, leaving 7 bases between the germline ends. CDR3 size: 11 residues. The DNA for the CDR3 is TGTGCCTGGAGTCTGGAGGACACCATATATTTT. Protein: CAWSLEDTIYF.

This sequence joins TRBV5-1 and TRBJ2-3; TRBD2 is a possible D gene (5 bases). The CDR3 has 12 residues. Trimming shortened V by 5 bases and J by 9 bases, and 13 bases separated the two germline ends. Germline CDR1 SGHRS, CDR2 YFSETQ. DNA of the CDR3: TGCGCCAGCAGTGAAGAACTAGAGACGCAGTATTTT. Translated, it gives CASSEELETQYF.